A single sample gave rise to the 30 T cell receptor beta chains below, sequenced in a study of shared clonotypes between healthy human individuals. Only in-frame clones appear in the TCRdb table, and some are missing; sequencing was by immunoSEQ multiplex PCR. The profile shows hundreds of thousands of clones, 90% to 96% of them singletons. What was sequenced was naive CD4+ T cells sorted from blood. Subset of the sample: CD45RA+ positively selected. These receptors came from a woman aged 25-40 years in good health.

The gene calls are TRBV7-9 and TRBJ1-5; D not resolved. The V and J ends lost 4 bases and 0 bases respectively, with 13 bases between them. Per germline, CDR1 SEHNR and CDR2 FQNEAQ (reference sequence). CDR3 length: 16 amino acids. The CDR3 reads CASSSFPGDSNQPQHF. CDR3 nucleotide sequence: TGTGCCAGCAGCTCTTTCCCAGGAGATAGCAATCAGCCCCAGCATTTT.

The rearrangement links TRBV5-1 to TRBJ1-1; the match to TRBD1 covers 9 bases. The CDR3 loop spans 14 amino acids. J lost 4 bases, V lost 4 bases, and 5 bases had no gene match. Germline V gene data show CDR1 as SGHRS and CDR2 as YFSETQ. The CDR3 is CASSAGQGTTEAFF. DNA for the CDR3: TGCGCCAGCAGCGCCGGACAGGGGACCACTGAAGCTTTCTTT.

The chain has TRBV28 and TRBJ1-1; the D gene is possibly TRBD1 (5 bases). V shed 5 bases and J shed 6 bases, with 13 bases lying between them. CDR1 is MDHEN, CDR2 SYDVKM, per germline. This CDR3 contains 13 residues. The chain's CDR3 is CASSRYGGSEAFF. DNA of the CDR3: TGTGCCAGCAGTAGGTATGGGGGTTCTGAAGCTTTCTTT.

Concerning this clone itself: The junction shows a germline mismatch at one end, possibly a read error. The rearrangement joins TRBV7-2 to TRBJ2-5; possibly TRBD1 for D (6 bases). CDR1 and CDR2 from the germline V gene are SGHTA and FQGNSA. CDR3 length equals 16 residues. The CDR3 DNA sequence: TGTGCCAGCAGCTTAGGTATTCGACAGGACCAGGAGACCCAGTACTTC. Its protein product is CASSLGIRQDQETQYF.

The chain recombines TRBV2 with TRBJ1-4; 7 nucleotides align to TRBD1. The junction had 5 bases not matched to a gene; V was cut back by 3 bases and J by 7 bases. CDR1 SNHLY and CDR2 FYNNEI come from the germline V gene. The CDR3 spans 14 residues. CDR3 loop: CASSERQGGEKLFF. The CDR3 nucleotides read TGTGCCAGCAGTGAGCGACAGGGAGGTGAAAAACTGTTTTTT.

CDR3 region: CASSPDPSSNEQFF. CDR3 DNA: TGCGCCAGCAGCCCCGACCCTAGCAGCAATGAGCAGTTCTTC. The chain uses TRBV4-1 and TRBJ2-1; TRBD2 might be the D (5 bases). Per the germline V gene, CDR1 is MGHRA and CDR2 is YSYEKL. The V end was cut by 4 bases, the J end by 6 bases, with 13 bases between. The CDR3 has 14 residues.

The chain links TRBV9 to TRBJ2-3; 8 nucleotides agree with TRBD2. CDR1 SGDLS and CDR2 YYNGEE come from the germline V gene. The CDR3 sequence is 15 residues long. The V segment lost 2 bases and the J segment 2 bases; nucleotides outside the gene matches: 4. The CDR3 sequence: CASSVELADTDTQYF. CDR3 nucleotide sequence: TGTGCCAGCAGCGTTGAACTAGCGGACACAGATACGCAGTATTTT.

The chain employs TRBV19 and TRBJ2-3; D is unclear. Trimming pared 4 bases from V and 3 bases from J, leaving 8 bases between. Germline CDR1 LNHDA, CDR2 SQIVND (reference sequence). The CDR3 length is 13 residues. CDR3 sequence (DNA): TGTGCCAGTAGTAGAGGCTTGACAGATACGCAGTATTTT. Its protein product is CASSRGLTDTQYF. The variable domain in full, with the rest retrieved from reference TRBV19 and TRBJ2-3, is DGGITQSPKYLFRKEGQNVTLSCEQNLNHDAMYWYRQDPGQGLRLIYYSQIVNDFQKGDIAEGYSVSREKKESFPLTVTSAQKNPTAFYLCASSRGLTDTQYFGPGTRLTVL.

About this clone itself: Other DNA sequences of this sample code for an identical CDR3. The chain employs TRBV28 and TRBJ2-5; D call uncertain. This CDR3 has 12 amino acids. CDR1 is MDHEN and CDR2 is SYDVKM in the germline V gene. Trimming removed 7 bases from V and 4 bases from J, with 10 bases in between. CDR3 coding DNA: TGTGCCAGCAAACTGGCGACAGAGACCCAGTACTTC. Translated, it gives CASKLATETQYF. Using reference TRBV28 and TRBJ2-5 for the parts outside the CDR3, the full variable domain is DVKVTQSSRYLVKRTGEKVFLECVQDMDHENMFWYRQDPGLGLRLIYFSYDVKMKEKGDIPEGYSVSREKKERFSLILESASTNQTSMYLCASKLATETQYFGPGTRLLVL.

With regard to this clone: Other DNA sequences within the sample encode an identical CDR3. The chain carries TRBV6-1 and TRBJ1-3; a possible D gene is TRBD1 (5 bases). Trimming cost V 1 base and J 0 bases, with 7 bases left between them. The CDR3 extends over 15 amino acids. CDR1 and CDR2 (germline): MNHNS, SASEGT. CDR3 in amino acids: CASSEGGISGNTIYF. The CDR3 region has the DNA TGTGCCAGCAGTGAAGGGGGCATCTCTGGAAACACCATATATTTT.

The chain is built from TRBV19 and TRBJ1-5; weak D call: TRBD1 (5 bases). Germline loops: CDR1 LNHDA, CDR2 SQIVND (reference sequence). V lost 7 bases and J 3 bases, leaving 16 bases between the germline ends. The length of the CDR3 is 15 residues. The DNA of the CDR3 is TGTGCCAGTATAGGTCGGGACTTTTACAATCAGCCCCAGCATTTT. This encodes CASIGRDFYNQPQHF.

The genes are TRBV5-1 and TRBJ1-5; 7 bases align to TRBD1. The J segment lost 0 bases and the V segment lost 0 bases, leaving 6 bases of the junction unmatched. From germline, CDR1 is SGHRS and CDR2 YFSETQ. The CDR3 length is 17 residues. The CDR3 sequence: CASSLDGTDHSNQPQHF. CDR3 in DNA: TGCGCCAGCAGCTTGGATGGGACAGACCATAGCAATCAGCCCCAGCATTTT.

This chain uses TRBV29-1 with TRBJ2-1, with unresolved D. CDR3 length: 14 residues. Germline CDR1 reads SQVTM; CDR2 reads ANQGSEA. V lost 6 bases, J lost 5 bases, and 17 bases lay in between. This CDR3 is CSVATFQPNNEQFF. DNA of the CDR3: TGCAGCGTCGCAACTTTCCAGCCTAACAATGAGCAGTTCTTC.

This sequence joins TRBV7-8 and TRBJ2-5; tentatively, D is TRBD1 or TRBD2 (5 bases each). The tail of the sequence fits TRBJ2-7 better, so the J call may be wrong. The CDR3 extends over 15 amino acids. The V gene's germline CDR1 is SGHVS and CDR2 FQNEAQ. The CDR3 region is CASSPLRRGEHEQYF. The CDR3 coding sequence is TGTGCCAGCAGCCCCCTGCGGAGAGGGGAACACGAGCAGTACTTC.

This chain joins TRBV29-1 and TRBJ2-5; D possibly uses TRBD1 or TRBD2 (7 bases each). The J call could be wrong; TRBJ2-7 is a better fit for the DNA end. Germline lookup yields CDR1 SQVTM and CDR2 ANQGSEA. The CDR3 consists of 18 residues. The CDR3 here is CSVGPLFGGAGQPYEQYF. CDR3 DNA: TGCAGCGTTGGTCCCCTCTTCGGGGGAGCGGGACAGCCCTACGAGCAGTACTTC.

In the case of this clone: Within the sample, other DNA sequences also encode this same CDR3. CDR3 in amino acids: CASSPGEAGNTIYF. The CDR3 nucleotides are TGCGCCAGCAGCCCAGGGGAGGCCGGAAACACCATATATTTT. The V gene is TRBV5-1, the J gene TRBJ1-3; D perhaps matches TRBD1 (6 bases). V was trimmed by 4 bases and J by 4 bases, leaving 12 bases between them. CDR1 is SGHRS, CDR2 YFSETQ, per germline. The CDR3 has 14 residues.

The chain recombines TRBV15 with TRBJ1-6; D possibly corresponds to TRBD1 (6 bases). The CDR3 runs 15 residues. Germline CDR1 reads LNHNV; CDR2 reads YYDKDF (reference sequence). Trimming left V 3 bases short and J 7 bases short, with 13 bases between. CDR3 DNA sequence: TGTGCCACCAGCAGGACAGGCTTCAAGAATTCACCCCTCCACTTT. It codes for CATSRTGFKNSPLHF. The full variable domain, its missing parts supplied by reference TRBV15 and TRBJ1-6, is DAMVIQNPRYQVTQFGKPVTLSCSQTLNHNVMYWYQQKSSQAPKLLFHYYDKDFNNEADTPDNFQSRRPNTSFCFLDIRSPGLGDTAMYLCATSRTGFKNSPLHFGNGTRLTVT.

Worth noting for this clone: A read error may account for a junction end that differs from germline. The chain recombines TRBV4-1 with TRBJ2-7, with 13 bases aligning to TRBD2. The CDR3 is made up of 15 amino acids. Germline loops: CDR1 MGHRA, CDR2 YSYEKL. As DNA, the CDR3 is TGTGCCAGCAGCCCCGGGACTAGCGGGGCCTACGAGCAGTACTTC. Amino acid sequence: CASSPGTSGAYEQYF.

The chain employs TRBV28 and TRBJ2-7; D tentatively reads TRBD1 or TRBD2 (5 bases each). V lost 4 bases and J lost 8, with 21 bases in between. The CDR3 sequence is 15 residues long. Germline V gives CDR1 MDHEN, CDR2 SYDVKM. The CDR3 sequence: CASSSPGTALLQQYF. Here the CDR3 DNA reads TGTGCCAGCAGTTCTCCCGGGACGGCGTTGTTACAGCAGTACTTC.

On this clone itself: Other DNA sequences in the same sample also yield this CDR3. The CDR3 DNA follows: TGCGCCAGCAGCTTGGAGGGGGTTAACACTGAAGCTTTCTTT. It codes for CASSLEGVNTEAFF. The chain has TRBV5-1 and TRBJ1-1, with D perhaps matching TRBD1 (6 bases). Germline assignment: CDR1 SGHRS and CDR2 YFSETQ. The germline V and J ends were trimmed by 0 bases and 2 bases, with 8 bases remaining between them. There are 14 residues in the CDR3.

V usage is TRBV10-1 and J usage is TRBJ1-3; 8 bases are a match to TRBD1. CDR1 is WNHNN and CDR2 is SYGVQD in the germline V gene (reference sequence). The CDR3 runs to 18 residues. The J segment lost 0 bases and the V segment lost 0 bases, leaving 7 bases of the junction unmatched. Written as DNA, the CDR3 is TGCGCCAGCAGTGAGTCGATAGGACAGGGCAGCTCTGGAAACACCATATATTTT. Translated, it gives CASSESIGQGSSGNTIYF.

V usage is TRBV6-6 and J usage is TRBJ2-7; the match to TRBD2 covers 7 bases. This CDR3 is built from 16 residues. Trimming cost V 2 bases and J 4 bases; bases outside gene matches: 11. CDR1 MNHNY and CDR2 SVGAGI come from the germline V gene (reference sequence). This CDR3 reads CASSYGPGRVGYEQYF. For the CDR3, the DNA is TGTGCCAGCAGTTACGGGCCAGGGAGGGTCGGATACGAGCAGTACTTC.

This clone was counted only a few times. The chain has TRBV4-1 and TRBJ2-7; D unresolved. V lost 8 bases and J lost 2, with 10 bases in between. This CDR3 spans 12 amino acids. Germline CDR1 MGHRA, CDR2 YSYEKL. The CDR3 sequence is CASLSETYEQYF. CDR3 nucleotide sequence: TGCGCCAGCCTCTCAGAAACCTACGAGCAGTACTTC.

The chain links TRBV6-6 to TRBJ2-7, with TRBD2 matching over 8 bases. V was clipped by 0 bases and J by 6 bases; unmatched bases: 10. Germline V lookup: CDR1 MNHNY, CDR2 SVGAGI (reference sequence). CDR3 length: 16 amino acids. The CDR3 reads CASSYSGQAGAREQYF. The DNA of the CDR3 is TGTGCCAGCAGTTACTCCGGTCAAGCGGGGGCACGCGAGCAGTACTTC.

The chain couples TRBV1 to TRBJ2-3. TRBV1 is described as a pseudogene. The CDR3 has 14 residues. The CDR3 nucleotides are TGCACCAGCAGCCAAGCGGGCAGCACAGATACGCAGTATTTT. Translated: CTSSQAGSTDTQYF.

The chain is built from TRBV7-2 and TRBJ1-1, with D hard to call. The V end lost 5 bases, the J end lost 4 bases, and 14 bases lay between the germline ends. The CDR3 sequence is 14 residues long. Per the germline V gene, CDR1 is SGHTA and CDR2 is FQGNSA. The CDR3 reads CASSRHSLGTEAFF. DNA of the CDR3: TGTGCCAGCAGCCGACACTCCCTGGGCACTGAAGCTTTCTTT.

The chain couples TRBV30 to TRBJ2-5; D gene uncertain. This CDR3 is built from 12 residues. Germline CDR1 reads GTSNPN; CDR2 reads SVGIG (reference sequence). The V gene lost 5 bases and the J gene lost 2 bases, with 9 bases spanning the gap. This chain's CDR3 is CAWDTSQETQYF. The CDR3 DNA reads TGTGCCTGGGACACTTCACAAGAGACCCAGTACTTC. Using reference TRBV30 and TRBJ2-5 for the parts outside the CDR3, the full variable domain is SQTIHQWPATLVQPVGSPLSLECTVEGTSNPNLYWYRQAAGRGLQLLFYSVGIGQISSEVPQNLSASRPQDRQFILSSKKLLLSDSGFYLCAWDTSQETQYFGPGTRLLVL.

The rearrangement uses TRBV10-1 and TRBJ2-3; 8 nucleotides match TRBD1. V gave up 5 bases and J gave up 6 bases; unmatched junction bases: 7. Germline values: CDR1 WNHNN, CDR2 SYGVQD (reference sequence). CDR3 length: 14 residues. CDR3 sequence: CASSFGQGRDTQYF. The CDR3 bases are TGCGCCAGCAGTTTCGGACAGGGACGGGATACGCAGTATTTT.

This rearrangement joins TRBV25-1 to TRBJ2-3, with 9 bases lining up with TRBD2. With 3 bases clipped from V and 2 bases from J, the junction kept 3 bases outside the gene matches. The germline V gene has CDR1 MGHDK and CDR2 SYGVNS. The CDR3 covers 15 residues. The CDR3 loop reads CASSDGTSNTDTQYF. CDR3 nucleotide sequence: TGTGCCAGCAGTGACGGGACTAGCAACACAGATACGCAGTATTTT.

The chain combines TRBV19 with TRBJ1-1; D perhaps matches TRBD1 (5 bases). V gave up 2 bases and J gave up 3 bases, with 10 bases separating them. The CDR3 has 14 amino acids. Germline V gene lookup returns CDR1 LNHDA and CDR2 SQIVND (reference sequence). The CDR3 nucleotides read TGTGCCAGTAGTATATCCAGGGACCACACTGAAGCTTTCTTT. Translating gives CASSISRDHTEAFF. The full variable domain, its missing parts supplied by reference TRBV19 and TRBJ1-1, is DGGITQSPKYLFRKEGQNVTLSCEQNLNHDAMYWYRQDPGQGLRLIYYSQIVNDFQKGDIAEGYSVSREKKESFPLTVTSAQKNPTAFYLCASSISRDHTEAFFGQGTRLTVV.